This TCR beta chain was sequenced in a study of beta chain features in type 1 diabetes. Study summary: Taken together, all samples contributed 107,917,701 examined sorted cells.

TCRB transcripts that were expressed got sequenced, as all of the isolated RNA had been reverse transcribed. This table comes from immunoSEQ multiplex PCR, and its TCRdb copy is limited to in-frame clones, with some not included. In the table there are 600,000 or so clones, roughly 13% of which are singletons. Germline V gives CDR1 GTSNPN, CDR2 SVGIG (reference sequence). The CDR3 is made up of 13 amino acids. Trimming at V came to 3 bases and at J to 2 bases, leaving 4 bases not matched to a gene. This clone was observed a handful of times. As yet, its antigen is unknown. Populations isolated by sorting all had purity greater than 95%. General study results and limits: Moderately but significantly shorter TCRB CDR3s were found in Type 1 diabetes patients in all four CD4+ subsets. Fewer junction insertions and more nucleotide deletions appeared in type 1 diabetes patients. These data did not resolve whether HLA type affects TCRB rearrangement.

Source material: naive CD4+ T cells from blood. The TCR was taken from a man aged 18 to 35 with type 1 diabetes. The J gene is TRBJ2-7, the V gene TRBV30, with TRBD1 matching over 7 bases. CDR3 DNA: TGTGCCTGGAGCCGGACAGGCCCCTACGAGCAGTACTTC. This translates into CAWSRTGPYEQYF.